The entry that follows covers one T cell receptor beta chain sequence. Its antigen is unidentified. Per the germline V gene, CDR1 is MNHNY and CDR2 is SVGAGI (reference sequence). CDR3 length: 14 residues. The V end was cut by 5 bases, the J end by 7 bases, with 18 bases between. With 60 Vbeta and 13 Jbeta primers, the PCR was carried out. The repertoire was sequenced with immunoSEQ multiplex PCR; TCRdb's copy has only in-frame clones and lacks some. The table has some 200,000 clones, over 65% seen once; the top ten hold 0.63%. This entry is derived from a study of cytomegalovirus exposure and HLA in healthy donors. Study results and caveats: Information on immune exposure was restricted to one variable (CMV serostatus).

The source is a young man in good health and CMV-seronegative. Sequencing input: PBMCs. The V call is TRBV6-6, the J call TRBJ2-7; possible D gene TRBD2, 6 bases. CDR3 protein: CASSDPRGMGEQYF. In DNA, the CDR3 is TGTGCCAGCAGTGACCCTCGGGGGATGGGGGAGCAGTACTTC.